This T cell receptor (beta chain) was sequenced during a study of T cell responses to AZD1222 COVID-19 vaccine (dated by TCRdb to 2020 to 2022). For the study in its entirety: AZD1222 recipients with second doses at about 4 weeks or about 12 weeks were pooled, because spike-specific TCR depth and breadth did not differ between schedules. TCR sequencing was performed for approximately 240 trial participants, of whom roughly 200 were given two doses of AZD1222 and approximately 25 were given two doses of MenACWY control vaccine. Trial participants were enrolled into age subgroups of 18-55, 56-69 and 70-plus years, which contained approximately 150, 28 and 58 TCR-sequenced participants, respectively. The investigation overall reported the following: Only five or six AZD1222 recipients were SARS-CoV-2 seropositive at baseline, limiting conclusions about previously exposed vaccinees. Epitopes outside the regions mutated in the B.1.351 and B.1.1.7 variants were reportedly recognized by nearly half of the unique spike-specific TCRs. CD4 TCRs associated with the vaccine covered the entire spike protein, and the dominant responses were in regions 160-218 and 743-854. Spike-specific TCR breadth and depth rose significantly after two AZD1222 doses compared with day 0 and with MenACWY recipients. Because no day 14 peak-response samples were available, the repertoires could be characterized only after the peak T cell response. Participants were mostly white British, with more females than males. The authors suggested clonal diversity may have been underestimated. The 56-69-year group was small, and its depth increase did not reach significance, likely because of low power.

The CDR3 starts with the cysteine, ends with the phenylalanine, and has 17 residues. Only the CDR3 portion is preserved as DNA: 51 bases, with reading frame beginning at the first base. CDR1 and CDR2 were assigned from the germline V gene as LGHNA and YNFKEQ. V loses 0 bases, J loses 7 bases, and the germline ends lie 21 bases apart. The sample's time point label, in plain terms: baseline before first vaccination. Vaccinee samples were obtained from the UK trials COV001 and COV002, which included a single-blind randomized controlled phase 2/3 trial of AZD1222 (ChAdOx1 nCoV-19) in healthy adults. For TCRbeta chain sequencing, PBMC samples from trial participants were taken at day 0 and at day 28 after the second dose. For this clone: Its antigen remains unidentified. Nothing much larger sits one base from this clone, and base qualities are not available.

The CDR3 regions of human TCRbeta chains were analyzed by immunosequencing. As for the original processing: Repertoire TCRs were checked for matches against a reference library of SARS-CoV-2-specific TCRs that had been generated using the MIRA antigen-specificity platform. Breadth meant the fraction of unique TCRs that were SARS-CoV-2-associated, whereas depth meant the fraction of total T cells that were SARS-CoV-2-associated. Using the MIRA data, each spike-specific TCR was mapped to the spike region that the TCR reacts to and placed in a CD4 or CD8 class. Log10-transformed breadth and depth values were compared by one-way ANOVA with Sidak's multiple comparisons tests. TCRdb retrieved this table from immuneACCESS and kept in-frame rearrangements only. Not all clones are present; in checked studies, unresolved V genes account for under half, and no reason is known for the remainder. V and J calls and clone size are given by that table; D and trimming were obtained from the DNA. For this sample there are roughly 75,000 clones; over 80% appear just once. The ten largest make up around 9.8% of the sample.

The sequences come from peripheral blood, collected on day 0 of AZD1222 vaccination. The source is an adult in good health. This chain is built from TRBV4-2 and TRBJ1-2, with TRBD1 tentatively as D gene (6 bases match). The sequence in DNA is TGTGCCAGCAGCCAAGATCGGGGGGCGCGATTTAGTAGTGGCTACACCTTC. Translated, it reads CASSQDRGARFSSGYTF.